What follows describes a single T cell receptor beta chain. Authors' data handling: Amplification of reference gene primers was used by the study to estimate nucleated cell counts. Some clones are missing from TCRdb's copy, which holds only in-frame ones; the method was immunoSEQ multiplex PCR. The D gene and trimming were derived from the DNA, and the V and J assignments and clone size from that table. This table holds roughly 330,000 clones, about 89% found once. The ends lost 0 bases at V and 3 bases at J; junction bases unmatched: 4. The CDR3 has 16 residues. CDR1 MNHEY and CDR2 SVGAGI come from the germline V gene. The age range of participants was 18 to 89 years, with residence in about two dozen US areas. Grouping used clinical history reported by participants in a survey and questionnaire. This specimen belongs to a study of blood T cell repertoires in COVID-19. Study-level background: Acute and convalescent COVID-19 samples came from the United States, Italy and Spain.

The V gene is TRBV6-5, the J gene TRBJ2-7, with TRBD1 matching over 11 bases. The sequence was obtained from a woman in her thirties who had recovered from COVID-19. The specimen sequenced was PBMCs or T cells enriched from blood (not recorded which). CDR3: CASSYSIGTGGYEQYF. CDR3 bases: TGTGCCAGCAGTTACTCGATAGGGACAGGGGGCTACGAGCAGTACTTC.